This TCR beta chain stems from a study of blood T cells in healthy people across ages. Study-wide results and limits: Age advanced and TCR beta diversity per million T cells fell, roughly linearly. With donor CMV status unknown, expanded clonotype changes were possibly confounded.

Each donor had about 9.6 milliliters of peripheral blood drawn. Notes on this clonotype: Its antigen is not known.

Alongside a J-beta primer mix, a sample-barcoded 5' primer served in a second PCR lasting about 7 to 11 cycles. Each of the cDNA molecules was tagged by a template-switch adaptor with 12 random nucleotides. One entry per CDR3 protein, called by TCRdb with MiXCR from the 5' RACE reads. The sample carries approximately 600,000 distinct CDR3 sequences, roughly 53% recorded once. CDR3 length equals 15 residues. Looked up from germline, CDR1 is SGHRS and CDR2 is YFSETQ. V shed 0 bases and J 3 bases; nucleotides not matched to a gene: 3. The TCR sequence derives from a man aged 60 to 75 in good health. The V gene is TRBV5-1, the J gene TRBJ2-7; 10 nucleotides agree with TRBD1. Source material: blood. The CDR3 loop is CASSLGGQGNYEQYF. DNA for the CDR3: TGCGCCAGCAGCTTGGGGGGACAGGGGAACTACGAGCAGTACTTC.